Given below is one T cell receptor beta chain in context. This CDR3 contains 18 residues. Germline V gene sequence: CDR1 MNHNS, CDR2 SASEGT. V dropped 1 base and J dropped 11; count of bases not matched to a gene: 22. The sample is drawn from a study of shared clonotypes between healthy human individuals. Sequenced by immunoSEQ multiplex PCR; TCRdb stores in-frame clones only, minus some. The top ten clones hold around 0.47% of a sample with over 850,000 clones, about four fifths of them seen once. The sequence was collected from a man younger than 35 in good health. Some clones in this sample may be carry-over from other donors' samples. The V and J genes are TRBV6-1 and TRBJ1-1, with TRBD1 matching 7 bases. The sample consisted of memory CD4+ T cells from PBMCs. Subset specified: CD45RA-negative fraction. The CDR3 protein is CASSEGFSRGRRDLVAFF. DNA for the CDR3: TGTGCCAGCAGTGAAGGATTTTCGAGGGGGCGACGGGACTTGGTGGCTTTCTTT.